The 8 T cell receptor beta chains in this list originate from one sample, sequenced in a study of blood T cells in healthy people across ages. Alongside a J-beta primer mix, a sample-barcoded 5' primer served in a second PCR lasting 7 to 11 cycles. TCRdb fed the 5' RACE reads into MiXCR, producing one record per CDR3 protein. The repertoire holds about 640,000 distinct CDR3 sequences, 58% seen once, with around 37% in the top ten. Specimen: blood. The receptor source for this set is a man aged 60-69 years in good health.

This clonotype appeared a few times. The chain uses TRBV20-1 and TRBJ2-5, with unresolved D. V was pared by 5 bases and J by 4 bases, with 17 bases between. CDR3 size: 14 residues. Germline V CDR1 and CDR2: DFQATT, SNEGSKA (reference sequence). The CDR3 spells CSAAPSHAGETQYF. DNA of the CDR3: TGCAGTGCTGCCCCCTCCCATGCCGGAGAGACCCAGTACTTC.

Comment on this clonotype: With a much larger clone just one base away, this may be a read error. The V call is TRBV2, the J call TRBJ2-1; 11 bases are a match to TRBD2. Germline V lookup: CDR1 SNHLY, CDR2 FYNNEI. The CDR3 runs to 15 residues. J was trimmed by 2 bases and V by 8 bases; bases with no gene match: 5. CDR3 in DNA: TGTGCCAGCCATTCTAGCGGGGGGACCTACAATGAGCAGTTCTTC. Translating gives CASHSSGGTYNEQFF.

This clonotype has a handful of counts. CDR3 DNA: TGCGCCAGCGGATCCCCAGGGGTTGAGACCCAGTACTTC. Translation gives CASGSPGVETQYF. The chain is built from TRBV5-1 and TRBJ2-5, with a possible D match to TRBD1 (6 bases). CDR1 and CDR2 from the germline V gene are SGHRS and YFSETQ. Between the trimmed V and J ends, which lost 7 bases and 5 bases, there was a span of 15 bases. The CDR3 extends over 13 amino acids.

A remark on this clonotype: At one end the junction does not follow the germline gene, possibly because of a read error. V and J are TRBV2 and TRBJ2-1; 11 positions match TRBD2. The CDR3 contains 15 residues. The germline V gene encodes CDR1 SNHLY and CDR2 FYNNEI. CDR3 loop: CASSRGTSGYNKQFF. The CDR3 DNA is TGTGCCAGCAGTCGCGGGACTAGCGGCTACAATAAGCAGTTCTTC.

V usage is TRBV4-1 and J usage is TRBJ1-6; TRBD1 matches 7 bases. The J segment lost 5 bases and the V segment lost 0 bases, leaving 7 bases of the junction unmatched. The CDR3 has 17 amino acids. Germline CDR1 MGHRA, CDR2 YSYEKL. CDR3 loop: CASSQDDDRADNSPLHF. DNA for the CDR3: TGCGCCAGCAGCCAAGATGACGACAGGGCGGATAATTCACCCCTCCACTTT.

The chain combines TRBV29-1 with TRBJ2-3; 12 nucleotides agree with TRBD1. After removal of 5 bases from V and 4 bases from J, the junction contained 4 bases not matched to a gene. The CDR3 loop spans 14 amino acids. The germline CDR1 and CDR2 sequences are SQVTM and ANQGSEA. CDR3 DNA: TGCAGCGTTACCGGGACAGGGGGCGCAGATACGCAGTATTTT. Its protein is CSVTGTGGADTQYF.

CDR3 DNA: TGTGCCATCAGTGACCCTAGCGGGGGCCCTAGCACAGATACGCAGTATTTT. It yields the protein CAISDPSGGPSTDTQYF. The V gene is TRBV10-3, the J gene TRBJ2-3, with 10 bases fitting TRBD2. Germline V gene sequence: CDR1 ENHRY, CDR2 SYGVKD. V trimming: 3 bases; J trimming: 0 bases; junction bases outside the gene matches: 6. CDR3 length equals 17 residues.

Concerning this clonotype: The germline gene is not matched at one end of the junction; a read error may be the cause. The gene calls are TRBV6-1 and TRBJ2-6; D gene uncertain. Germline-derived CDR1 and CDR2 are MNHNS and SASEGT. The CDR3 has 14 residues. The CDR3 coding sequence is TGTGCCAGCAGCGAAGCGACTGGGGCCAACGTCCTGACTTTC. It encodes CASSEATGANVLTF.